This T cell receptor (beta chain) appears in the sequencing data of a study of cytomegalovirus exposure and HLA in healthy donors. Study outcomes and limitations: Earlier analysis looked at TCR beta V segments, and most were productive about 87% or about 30% of the time. TCR association rates varied by HLA locus in a later analysis, with DRB1 highest and HLA-C lowest.

PCR employed 60 Vbeta and 13 Jbeta primers. Profiled with immunoSEQ multiplex PCR; TCRdb holds only in-frame clones, not every one. The table shows around 110,000 clones, with 50% to 65% occurring only once. The CDR3 covers 14 residues. Germline CDR1 reads MNHNS; CDR2 reads SASEGT. The ends were cut back, 5 bases at V and 0 bases at J, with 7 bases in the middle. Comments on this clone: Its antigen is unknown.

The sequencing input was PBMCs. The receptor comes from a woman aged 40 to 50 in good health and CMV-seropositive. This sequence joins TRBV6-1 and TRBJ1-4, with D hard to call. CDR3 nucleotides: TGTGCCAGCAGTCCGGTCGCAACTAATGAAAAACTGTTTTTT. It encodes CASSPVATNEKLFF.